These 20 T cell receptor beta chains came from one sample sequenced in a study of shared clonotypes between healthy human individuals. Here immunoSEQ multiplex PCR was the method, and the copy in TCRdb shows in-frame clones only, minus some. The sample yields a few hundred thousand clones, roughly 97% seen once. What was sequenced was naive CD4+ T cells sorted from blood. Specified subset: CD45RA+ positively selected. These receptors were collected from a woman aged 25 to 39 in good health.

This clone was recorded once. The V and J genes are TRBV5-4 and TRBJ1-2; TRBD1 agrees at 9 bases. V dropped 4 bases and J dropped 4; count of bases not matched to a gene: 8. There are 15 residues in the CDR3. CDR1 is SGHNT and CDR2 is YYREEE in the germline V gene (reference sequence). This chain's CDR3 is CASSIQGAGVYGYTF. The CDR3 DNA reads TGTGCCAGCAGCATACAGGGGGCTGGGGTCTATGGCTACACCTTC.

The chain is built from TRBV4-2 and TRBJ1-2; D is unresolved. The CDR3 has 13 amino acids. Germline CDR1 reads LGHNA; CDR2 reads YNFKEQ. V lost 0 bases to trimming and J lost 4 bases, with 6 bases between them. As DNA, the CDR3 is TGTGCCAGCAGCCAAGACGACGGCTATGGCTACACCTTC. As protein: CASSQDDGYGYTF.

The V and J genes are TRBV2 and TRBJ1-2; D is undetermined. CDR1 is SNHLY and CDR2 is FYNNEI in the germline V gene. CDR3 length equals 13 residues. Trimming removed 6 bases at V and 3 bases at J, with 11 bases between. CDR3 residues: CASSNDGDYGYTF. The CDR3 DNA sequence: TGTGCCAGCAGCAACGATGGGGACTATGGCTACACCTTC. Using reference TRBV2 and TRBJ1-2 for the parts outside the CDR3, the full variable domain is EPEVTQTPSHQVTQMGQEVILRCVPISNHLYFYWYRQILGQKVEFLVSFYNNEISEKSEIFDDQFSVERPDGSNFTLKIRSTKLEDSAMYFCASSNDGDYGYTFGSGTRLTVV.

This chain uses TRBV5-1 with TRBJ1-1; 8 bases map to TRBD1. V lost 4 bases and J lost 0; bases outside the gene matches: 2. Germline V gene lookup returns CDR1 SGHRS and CDR2 YFSETQ. This CDR3 is 14 amino acids long. As DNA, the CDR3 is TGCGCCAGCAGCCAACAGGGGGTGAACACTGAAGCTTTCTTT. This gives the protein CASSQQGVNTEAFF.

The chain joins TRBV10-2 to TRBJ1-2; TRBD1 aligns across 7 bases. Germline V gives CDR1 WSHSY, CDR2 SAAADI. V gave up 2 bases and J gave up 7 bases; unmatched junction bases: 7. CDR3 length: 14 amino acids. CDR3 DNA: TGCGCCAGCAGTGAGAACAGGGGTTCTTTTGGCTACACCTTC. Protein sequence: CASSENRGSFGYTF.

This chain connects TRBV9 to TRBJ2-2; maybe TRBD2 (6 bases). The CDR3 totals 16 residues. Trimming cost V 4 bases and J 5 bases, with 18 bases left between them. From germline, CDR1 is SGDLS and CDR2 YYNGEE. The CDR3 reads CASSSRPVGGTGELFF. The CDR3 DNA is TGTGCCAGCAGCTCCCGCCCTGTGGGGGGAACCGGGGAGCTGTTTTTT.

The V call is TRBV28, the J call TRBJ2-7, with D hard to call. Looked up from germline, CDR1 is MDHEN and CDR2 is SYDVKM. This CDR3 comprises 14 residues. V gave up 2 bases and J gave up 7 bases, with 15 bases separating them. In DNA form, the CDR3 reads TGTGCCAGCAGTTTAGAACAACTCGGGCGGGAGCAGTACTTC. It specifies CASSLEQLGREQYF.

The chain combines TRBV10-1 with TRBJ2-2; D is ambiguous. V lost 5 bases and J lost 5, with 12 bases in between. The CDR3 is made up of 14 amino acids. Germline V gives CDR1 WNHNN, CDR2 SYGVQD (reference sequence). CDR3 DNA: TGCGCCAGCAGTACCCATACGAGAACCGGGGAGCTGTTTTTT. It specifies CASSTHTRTGELFF.

The chain links TRBV5-1 to TRBJ2-7, with 14 bases aligning to TRBD2. The CDR3 is 15 amino acids. J was trimmed by 6 bases and V by 4 bases; bases with no gene match: 6. Germline assignment: CDR1 SGHRS and CDR2 YFSETQ. The CDR3 loop reads CASSGGLAGEREQYF. DNA of the CDR3: TGCGCCAGCAGCGGGGGACTAGCGGGAGAACGCGAGCAGTACTTC.

V is TRBV2 and J is TRBJ2-2; 14 bases map to TRBD2. CDR3 length: 15 amino acids. With V trimmed by 7 bases and J by 6 bases, 4 bases remained unmatched. Germline assignment: CDR1 SNHLY and CDR2 FYNNEI. CDR3: CASMGLAGVSGELFF. Written as DNA, the CDR3 is TGTGCCAGCATGGGACTAGCGGGAGTCTCCGGGGAGCTGTTTTTT.

The chain is built from TRBV11-2 and TRBJ2-2, with a weak D call TRBD1 (5 bases). V was pared by 6 bases and J by 1 base, with 21 bases between. This CDR3 comprises 18 residues. Germline values: CDR1 SGHAT, CDR2 FQNNGV. In DNA, the CDR3 is TGTGCCAGCAGTCAAAGACAGCCACCCATAATGAACACCGGGGAGCTGTTTTTT. Translation: CASSQRQPPIMNTGELFF.

V and J are TRBV7-6 and TRBJ1-1; TRBD1 is a possible D gene (5 bases). The CDR3 has 16 residues. Germline assignment: CDR1 SGHVS and CDR2 FNYEAQ. The V and J ends lost 3 bases and 6 bases respectively, with 20 bases between them. CDR3 protein: CASSFVLGEGISEAFF. DNA of the CDR3: TGTGCCAGCAGCTTCGTCCTGGGGGAGGGCATCTCTGAAGCTTTCTTT.

The rearrangement uses TRBV7-9 and TRBJ2-5; D is ambiguous. The J call may be incorrect, as the DNA end agrees better with TRBJ2-7. CDR3 size: 12 residues. Germline V gene data show CDR1 as SEHNR and CDR2 as FQNEAQ (reference sequence). CDR3 residues: CASSHRGYEQYF. CDR3 nucleotides: TGTGCCAGCAGCCACCGTGGCTACGAGCAGTACTTC.

The rearrangement uses TRBV21-1 and TRBJ2-7; no check of the table's D call, TRBD2, against the DNA was made. TRBV21-1 is designated a pseudogene. The CDR3 length is 13 residues. In DNA, the CDR3 is TGTGCCAAAGAACCGGGACTACACTACGAGCAGTACTTC. Residues: CAKEPGLHYEQYF.

The chain recombines TRBV9 with TRBJ2-7; D unresolved. This CDR3 is built from 15 residues. Trimming pared 0 bases from V and 4 bases from J, leaving 14 bases between. CDR1 is SGDLS, CDR2 YYNGEE, per germline. CDR3 in amino acids: CASSVGVSTAYEQYF. CDR3 nucleotide sequence: TGTGCCAGCAGCGTAGGTGTTAGTACCGCGTACGAGCAGTACTTC.

V and J are TRBV6-6 and TRBJ2-5, with D perhaps matching TRBD1 (5 bases). V was shortened by 9 bases and J by 1 base, with 9 bases between the two germline ends. This CDR3 has 12 residues. Germline V gene data show CDR1 as MNHNY and CDR2 as SVGAGI (reference sequence). The CDR3 loop reads CASRGPQETQYF. In DNA, the CDR3 is TGTGCCAGTAGGGGTCCCCAAGAGACCCAGTACTTC.

V and J are TRBV5-4 and TRBJ2-4, with D tentatively TRBD1 or TRBD2 (5 bases each). Trimming removed 7 bases from V and 0 bases from J, with 11 bases in between. Germline lookup yields CDR1 SGHNT and CDR2 YYREEE (reference sequence). The CDR3 has 14 amino acids. CDR3 in amino acids: CASGGNSAKNIQYF. DNA of the CDR3: TGTGCCAGCGGGGGTAACTCAGCCAAAAACATTCAGTACTTC. The variable domain in full, completed from reference TRBV5-4 and TRBJ2-4, reads ETGVTQSPTHLIKTRGQQVTLRCSSQSGHNTVSWYQQALGQGPQFIFQYYREEENGRGNFPPRFSGLQFPNYSSELNVNALELDDSALYLCASGGNSAKNIQYFGAGTRLSVL.

V and J are TRBV2 and TRBJ1-2; D is perhaps TRBD1 (5 bases). CDR3 length: 12 residues. Trimming stripped 6 bases from V and 8 bases from J, with 13 bases between. Germline V CDR1 and CDR2: SNHLY, FYNNEI. The CDR3 here is CASRGQLRGYTF. The CDR3 DNA is TGTGCCAGCAGGGGGCAGCTACGGGGCTACACCTTC.

The V call is TRBV5-1, the J call TRBJ2-3; 9 bases fit TRBD2. The V segment lost 3 bases and the J segment 0 bases; nucleotides outside the gene matches: 5. The germline gives CDR1 SGHRS, CDR2 YFSETQ. The CDR3 is made up of 16 amino acids. Here the CDR3 DNA reads TGCGCCAGCAGCTCGTCTAGCGGGATGAGCACAGATACGCAGTATTTT. This sequence encodes CASSSSSGMSTDTQYF.

This chain connects TRBV28 to TRBJ2-7; 7 bases are shared with TRBD2. This CDR3 has 14 residues. V lost 5 bases, J lost 2 bases, and 6 bases stayed unmatched. Germline values: CDR1 MDHEN, CDR2 SYDVKM. The CDR3: CASSPREAAYEQYF. The CDR3 nucleotides are TGTGCCAGCAGTCCCCGGGAGGCTGCCTACGAGCAGTACTTC.